This T cell receptor (beta chain) appears in the sequencing data of a study of graft-versus-host responses after intestinal transplantation. About the research overall: All recipients got anti-thymocyte globulin induction, then tacrolimus and steroids for approximately 3 years.

Notes on the study in general: Peak GvH clone levels in circulation were associated with early post-transplant HvG declines. Patients who carried graft-donor T cell macrochimerism also had high graft-versus-host to host-versus-graft clonal ratios in their allografts. Recipient marrow showed GvH clones, some seen first in ileum or blood.

Here immunoSEQ multiplex PCR was the method, and the copy in TCRdb shows in-frame clones only, minus some. The repertoire holds about 120,000 clones, with 85% to 95% as singletons. Worth noting for this clone: Its target is unknown.

The CDR3 totals 16 residues. Germline loops: CDR1 LNHDA, CDR2 SQIVND (reference sequence). Germline trimming cut 5 bases from V and 6 bases from J; bases unmatched to any gene: 14. The J gene is TRBJ2-3, the V gene TRBV19, with 7 nucleotides matching TRBD2. The material sequenced was unstimulated CD8+ T cells sorted from spleen or lymph node cells, taken before intestinal transplant. The sequence was obtained from a human donor who received an intestinal transplant. The CDR3 spells CASSHFSGYPPDTQYF. The CDR3, as DNA: TGTGCCAGTAGTCACTTTAGCGGGTACCCCCCGGATACGCAGTATTTT.